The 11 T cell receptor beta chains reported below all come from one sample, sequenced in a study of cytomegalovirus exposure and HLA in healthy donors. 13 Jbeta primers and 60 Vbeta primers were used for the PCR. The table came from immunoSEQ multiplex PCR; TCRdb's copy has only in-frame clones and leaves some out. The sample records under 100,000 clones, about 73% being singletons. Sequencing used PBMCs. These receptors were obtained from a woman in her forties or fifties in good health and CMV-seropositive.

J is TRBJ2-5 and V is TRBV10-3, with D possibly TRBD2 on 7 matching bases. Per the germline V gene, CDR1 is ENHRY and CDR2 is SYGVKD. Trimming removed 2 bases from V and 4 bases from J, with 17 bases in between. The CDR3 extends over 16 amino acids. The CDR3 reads CAISEPSRGAGETQYF. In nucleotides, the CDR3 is TGTGCCATCAGTGAGCCGAGTCGGGGGGCTGGAGAGACCCAGTACTTC.

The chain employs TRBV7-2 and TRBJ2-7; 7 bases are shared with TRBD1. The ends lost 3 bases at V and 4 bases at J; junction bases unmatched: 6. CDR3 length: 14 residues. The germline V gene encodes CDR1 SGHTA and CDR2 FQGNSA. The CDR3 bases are TGTGCCAGCAGCTTGCCTGGGACAGATTACGAGCAGTACTTC. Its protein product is CASSLPGTDYEQYF. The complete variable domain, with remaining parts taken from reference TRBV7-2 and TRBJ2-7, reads GAGVSQSPSNKVTEKGKDVELRCDPISGHTALYWYRQSLGQGLEFLIYFQGNSAPDKSGLPSDRFSAERTGGSVSTLTIQRTQQEDSAVYLCASSLPGTDYEQYFGPGTRLTVT.

This chain's CDR3 is CASSFPSQGVTEAFF. The CDR3 DNA sequence: TGCGCCAGCAGCTTCCCTTCGCAGGGGGTAACTGAAGCTTTCTTT. This chain joins TRBV5-1 and TRBJ1-1; TRBD1 matches 7 bases. V lost 2 bases and J lost 5; bases outside the gene matches: 9. Germline assignment: CDR1 SGHRS and CDR2 YFSETQ. The CDR3 spans 15 residues.

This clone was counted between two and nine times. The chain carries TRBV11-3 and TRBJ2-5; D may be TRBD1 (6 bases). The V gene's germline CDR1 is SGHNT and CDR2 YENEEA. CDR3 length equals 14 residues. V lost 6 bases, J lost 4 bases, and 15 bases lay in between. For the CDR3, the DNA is TGTGCCAGCAGTCGAACACAGGGATCAGAGACCCAGTACTTC. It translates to CASSRTQGSETQYF.

The CDR3 is CASTTGTGGPEKLFF. The CDR3 region has the DNA TGTGCCAGCACCACCGGGACAGGGGGCCCTGAAAAACTGTTTTTT. The rearrangement links TRBV6-1 to TRBJ1-4; 12 nucleotides align to TRBD1. CDR3 length equals 15 residues. Trimming cost V 7 bases and J 7 bases; bases outside gene matches: 7. From germline, CDR1 is MNHNS and CDR2 SASEGT.

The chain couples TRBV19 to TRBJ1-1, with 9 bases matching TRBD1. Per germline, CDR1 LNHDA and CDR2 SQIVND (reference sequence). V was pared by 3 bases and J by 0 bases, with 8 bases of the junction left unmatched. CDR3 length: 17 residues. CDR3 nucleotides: TGTGCCAGTAGTATTATGTTCCGGACAGGGGTGAACACTGAAGCTTTCTTT. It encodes CASSIMFRTGVNTEAFF.

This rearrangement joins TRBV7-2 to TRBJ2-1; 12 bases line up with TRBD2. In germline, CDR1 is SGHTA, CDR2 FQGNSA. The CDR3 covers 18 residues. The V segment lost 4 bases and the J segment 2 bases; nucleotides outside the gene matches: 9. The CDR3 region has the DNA TGTGCCAGCAGCTCCCCTGGACTAGCGGGACCTCCCTACAATGAGCAGTTCTTC. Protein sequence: CASSSPGLAGPPYNEQFF.

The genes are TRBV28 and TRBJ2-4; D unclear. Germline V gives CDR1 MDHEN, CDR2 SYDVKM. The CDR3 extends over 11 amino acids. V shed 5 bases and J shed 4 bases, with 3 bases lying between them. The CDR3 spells CASSLKNIQYF. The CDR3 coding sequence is TGTGCCAGCAGTCTAAAAAACATTCAGTACTTC.

CDR3 nucleotides: TGCAGCGTTAGGGGAGGTGGGGCCAACGTCCTGACTTTC. Translated, it gives CSVRGGGANVLTF. The chain is built from TRBV29-1 and TRBJ2-6; a possible D gene is TRBD2 (6 bases). The CDR3 is 13 residues long. From germline, CDR1 is SQVTM and CDR2 ANQGSEA. The V gene lost 5 bases and the J gene lost 3 bases, with 8 bases spanning the gap.

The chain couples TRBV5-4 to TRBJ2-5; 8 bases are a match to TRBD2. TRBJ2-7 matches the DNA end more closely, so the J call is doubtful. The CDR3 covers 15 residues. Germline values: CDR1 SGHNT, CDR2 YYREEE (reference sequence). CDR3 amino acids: CASSLVVAGRDEQYF. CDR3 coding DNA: TGTGCCAGCAGCTTGGTAGTAGCGGGAAGAGACGAGCAGTACTTC.

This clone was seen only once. This chain's CDR3 is CAIRHSTGGMDEQYF. The CDR3, as DNA: TGTGCCATCAGACACTCGACAGGGGGCATGGACGAGCAGTACTTC. The chain employs TRBV10-3 and TRBJ2-7, with 10 positions matching TRBD1. The V and J ends lost 6 bases and 5 bases, in that order; junction bases with no gene match: 10. The CDR3 covers 15 residues. Germline V gene data show CDR1 as ENHRY and CDR2 as SYGVKD.